These 24 T cell receptor beta chains were all obtained from the same sample, sequenced in a study of cytomegalovirus exposure and HLA in healthy donors. A multiplex PCR was run with 60 Vbeta primers and 13 Jbeta primers. This table comes from immunoSEQ multiplex PCR, and its TCRdb copy is limited to in-frame clones, with some not included. The sample comprises over 200,000 clones, roughly 89% of which are singletons, and 1% rests with the top ten. Input material: PBMCs. The receptors come from a woman aged 18-35 years in good health and CMV-seronegative.

The chain couples TRBV2 to TRBJ1-1, with 11 positions matching TRBD1. V lost 7 bases, J lost 5 bases, and 9 bases stayed unmatched. Germline V gene data show CDR1 as SNHLY and CDR2 as FYNNEI. CDR3 length: 15 amino acids. The CDR3 loop reads CASNGQGASSTEAFF. The CDR3 DNA is TGTGCCAGCAATGGACAGGGGGCCTCGAGTACTGAAGCTTTCTTT.

The chain links TRBV6-5 to TRBJ2-1; 11 nucleotides agree with TRBD2. From germline, CDR1 is MNHEY and CDR2 SVGAGI. Germline trimming cut 0 bases from V and 4 bases from J; bases unmatched to any gene: 2. The CDR3 loop spans 16 amino acids. CDR3 DNA sequence: TGTGCCAGCAGTTACTCCGGACTAGCGGGTTACAATGAGCAGTTCTTC. It yields the protein CASSYSGLAGYNEQFF.

The chain links TRBV10-3 to TRBJ2-2, with D possibly being TRBD1 (5 bases). This CDR3 comprises 14 residues. The germline V gene has CDR1 ENHRY and CDR2 SYGVKD. V lost 8 bases and J 2 bases, leaving 12 bases between the germline ends. CDR3 DNA: TGTGCCATCTCCCAGGGCTCCAACACCGGGGAGCTGTTTTTT. It specifies CAISQGSNTGELFF.

V gene TRBV14 combines with J gene TRBJ1-4, with TRBD1 identical over 7 bases. V dropped 0 bases and J dropped 4; count of bases not matched to a gene: 5. The CDR3 has 16 residues. Germline CDR1 and CDR2: SGHDN and FVKESK. The CDR3 sequence is CASSQDRGQINEKLFF. The DNA of the CDR3 is TGTGCCAGCAGCCAAGATCGGGGACAGATTAATGAAAAACTGTTTTTT.

The rearrangement links TRBV5-4 to TRBJ2-1; TRBD2 matches at 9 bases. The V and J ends lost 2 bases and 8 bases, in that order; junction bases with no gene match: 8. This CDR3 region has 15 residues. Germline CDR1 and CDR2: SGHNT and YYREEE (reference sequence). CDR3 bases: TGTGCCAGCAGCTTTTTGGCTAGCGGGGTAGATGAGCAGTTCTTC. Its protein product is CASSFLASGVDEQFF.

The genes are TRBV2 and TRBJ2-4; 10 bases are shared with TRBD1. The length of the CDR3 is 17 residues. The germline V gene encodes CDR1 SNHLY and CDR2 FYNNEI. The junction had 14 bases not matched to a gene; V was cut back by 6 bases and J by 6 bases. The CDR3 coding sequence is TGTGCCAGCAGCGTCCGTGGGACAGGGGAAGACGGAAACATTCAGTACTTC. This gives the protein CASSVRGTGEDGNIQYF.

The genes are TRBV6-6 and TRBJ1-4, with TRBD1 matching over 7 bases. This CDR3 has 15 residues. Trimming removed 7 bases from V and 5 bases from J; junction bases left unmatched: 10. The germline V gene encodes CDR1 MNHNY and CDR2 SVGAGI (reference sequence). CDR3 sequence (DNA): TGTGCCAGCACCCTGACAGGGCTCCTGAATGAAAAACTGTTTTTT. Its protein product is CASTLTGLLNEKLFF.

The chain is built from TRBV7-3 and TRBJ2-6, with TRBD1 matching over 8 bases. Trimming cost V 5 bases and J 3 bases; bases outside gene matches: 12. The CDR3 length is 18 residues. CDR1 and CDR2 from the germline V gene are SGHTA and FQGTGA. The CDR3 sequence is CASSQQGVTRYGANVLTF. The CDR3 DNA reads TGTGCCAGCAGCCAACAGGGGGTCACGAGGTATGGGGCCAACGTCCTGACTTTC.

The chain uses TRBV18 and TRBJ2-5; 7 positions agree with TRBD2. CDR1 and CDR2 from the germline V gene are KGHSH and LQKENI. The J segment lost 3 bases and the V segment lost 2 bases, leaving 6 bases of the junction unmatched. The CDR3 extends over 15 amino acids. The CDR3 loop is CASSPTSGAKETQYF. CDR3 in DNA: TGTGCCAGCTCACCAACCAGCGGGGCTAAAGAGACCCAGTACTTC.

This clone was counted only a few times. V gene TRBV29-1 combines with J gene TRBJ2-5; 11 nucleotides match TRBD2. The V segment lost 7 bases and the J segment 4 bases; nucleotides outside the gene matches: 5. The CDR3 is 13 amino acids. Germline V gives CDR1 SQVTM, CDR2 ANQGSEA. The CDR3 reads CSAQTSGGETQYF. The CDR3 DNA sequence: TGCAGCGCCCAAACTAGCGGGGGAGAGACCCAGTACTTC. The whole variable domain, remainder taken from reference TRBV29-1 and TRBJ2-5, is SAVISQKPSRDICQRGTSLTIQCQVDSQVTMMFWYRQQPGQSLTLIATANQGSEATYESGFVIDKFPISRPNLTFSTLTVSNMSPEDSSIYLCSAQTSGGETQYFGPGTRLLVL.

This clone has just a few counts. The CDR3: CASSLATRGGVSEQYF. CDR3 DNA: TGTGCCAGCAGCTTGGCCACCCGGGGGGGGGTGAGCGAGCAGTACTTC. This rearrangement joins TRBV5-6 to TRBJ2-7, with 8 bases identical to TRBD2. CDR3 length: 16 residues. Germline V lookup: CDR1 SGHDT, CDR2 YYEEEE. The trim removed 0 bases at V and 6 bases at J, leaving 11 bases unmatched. Full variable domain (rest looked up from reference TRBV5-6 and TRBJ2-7): DAGVTQSPTHLIKTRGQQVTLRCSPKSGHDTVSWYQQALGQGPQFIFQYYEEEERQRGNFPDRFSGHQFPNYSSELNVNALLLGDSALYLCASSLATRGGVSEQYFGPGTRLTVT.

The rearrangement joins TRBV10-3 to TRBJ2-5, with 10 bases lining up with TRBD2. Germline V lookup: CDR1 ENHRY, CDR2 SYGVKD. V dropped 0 bases and J dropped 2; count of bases not matched to a gene: 6. CDR3 size: 17 residues. The CDR3 nucleotides are TGTGCCATCAGTGAGTCGTGGGCTAGCGGGGGACAAGAGACCCAGTACTTC. It codes for CAISESWASGGQETQYF.

The chain links TRBV30 to TRBJ1-2, with a weak D call TRBD1 (6 bases). The CDR3 length is 15 residues. Germline-derived CDR1 and CDR2 are GTSNPN and SVGIG (reference sequence). Trimming left V 7 bases short and J 4 bases short, with 22 bases between. The CDR3 is CASPPQDGGAYGYTF. In DNA, the CDR3 is TGTGCCTCGCCACCCCAAGACGGGGGGGCCTATGGCTACACCTTC.

This chain connects TRBV6-5 to TRBJ1-2; 8 bases map to TRBD1. The CDR3 is 14 residues long. Per the germline V gene, CDR1 is MNHEY and CDR2 is SVGAGI. V shed 9 bases and J 5 bases; nucleotides not matched to a gene: 11. The CDR3 sequence: CASNNQGARYGYTF. The CDR3 nucleotides read TGTGCCAGTAATAACCAGGGGGCGCGGTATGGCTACACCTTC.

The V call is TRBV27, the J call TRBJ2-3; tentatively, D is TRBD1 (5 bases). V was shortened by 6 bases and J by 2 bases, with 15 bases between the two germline ends. The length of the CDR3 is 15 residues. The germline V gene has CDR1 MNHEY and CDR2 SMNVEV (reference sequence). Here the CDR3 DNA reads TGTGCCAGCAGCTCGTTGGACAACTACACAGATACGCAGTATTTT. It translates to CASSSLDNYTDTQYF.

J is TRBJ1-3 and V is TRBV7-8; no clear D gene. The germline CDR1 and CDR2 sequences are SGHVS and FQNEAQ. The length of the CDR3 is 15 residues. V was shortened by 9 bases and J by 0 bases, with 15 bases between the two germline ends. CDR3 residues: CASAPRFFSGNTIYF. CDR3 nucleotides: TGTGCCAGTGCCCCCCGGTTCTTCTCTGGAAACACCATATATTTT.

The rearrangement joins TRBV9 to TRBJ1-2, with TRBD1 as a possible D gene (5 bases). The CDR3 has 14 amino acids. The germline V gene has CDR1 SGDLS and CDR2 YYNGEE. V shed 4 bases and J shed 2 bases, with 12 bases lying between them. The CDR3 nucleotides read TGTGCCAGCAGCCCCTCGGACACGAACTATGGCTACACCTTC. Encoded protein: CASSPSDTNYGYTF. Complete variable domain (other parts from reference TRBV9 and TRBJ1-2): DSGVTQTPKHLITATGQRVTLRCSPRSGDLSVYWYQQSLDQGLQFLIQYYNGEERAKGNILERFSAQQFPDLHSELNLSSLELGDSALYFCASSPSDTNYGYTFGSGTRLTVV.

V and J are TRBV2 and TRBJ2-1; D may be TRBD1 (6 bases). The germline gives CDR1 SNHLY, CDR2 FYNNEI. This CDR3 region has 16 residues. Trimming left V 9 bases short and J 2 bases short, with 20 bases between. The CDR3 protein is CASTGRLSRTYNEQFF. Here the CDR3 DNA reads TGTGCCAGTACAGGGCGCCTTAGCAGAACCTACAATGAGCAGTTCTTC.

V gene TRBV4-3 combines with J gene TRBJ1-2; 7 bases match TRBD1. The CDR3 sequence is 13 residues long. The germline V gene encodes CDR1 LGHNA and CDR2 YSLEER. J lost 8 bases, V lost 3 bases, and 6 bases had no gene match. In DNA form, the CDR3 reads TGCGCCAGCAGCCACGACAGGGTGGAGGGCTACACCTTC. This codes for CASSHDRVEGYTF.

The gene calls are TRBV18 and TRBJ1-5, with 9 bases aligning to TRBD1. The V gene end was trimmed by 4 bases and the J gene end by 9 bases; junction bases not matched to a gene: 13. The CDR3 is made up of 16 amino acids. Per germline, CDR1 KGHSH and CDR2 LQKENI. CDR3 sequence: CASSLSDRGSSGPQHF. For the CDR3, the DNA is TGTGCCAGCTCACTATCGGACAGGGGATCGTCTGGGCCCCAGCATTTT.

This sequence joins TRBV11-2 and TRBJ2-2, with TRBD1 identical over 8 bases. Germline CDR1 SGHAT, CDR2 FQNNGV. The CDR3 is made up of 16 amino acids. The V and J ends lost 5 bases and 4 bases, in that order; junction bases with no gene match: 9. For the CDR3, the DNA is TGTGCCAGCAGCCGACCGGGACAGGAACTCACCGGGGAGCTGTTTTTT. This gives the protein CASSRPGQELTGELFF. Full variable domain (rest looked up from reference TRBV11-2 and TRBJ2-2): EAGVAQSPRYKIIEKRQSVAFWCNPISGHATLYWYQQILGQGPKLLIQFQNNGVVDDSQLPKDRFSAERLKGVDSTLKIQPAKLEDSAVYLCASSRPGQELTGELFFGEGSRLTVL.

The rearrangement links TRBV5-6 to TRBJ2-4; a weak D match, TRBD2 (6 bases). From germline, CDR1 is SGHDT and CDR2 YYEEEE. CDR3 length equals 14 residues. V lost 4 bases and J lost 5, with 13 bases in between. The CDR3 is CASSLWRGENIQYF. DNA for the CDR3: TGTGCCAGCAGCCTATGGCGGGGAGAAAACATTCAGTACTTC.

The gene calls are TRBV30 and TRBJ1-4, with D perhaps TRBD1 (6 bases). This CDR3 spans 18 amino acids. The V end lost 5 bases, the J end lost 5 bases, and 27 bases lay between the germline ends. The germline gives CDR1 GTSNPN, CDR2 SVGIG (reference sequence). The CDR3 sequence is CAWSPRRIAGRGNEKLFF. CDR3 coding DNA: TGTGCCTGGTCCCCGAGGCGGATTGCTGGGAGGGGGAATGAAAAACTGTTTTTT.

The rearrangement links TRBV5-1 to TRBJ2-4, with D perhaps matching TRBD1 (6 bases). CDR1 and CDR2 from the germline V gene are SGHRS and YFSETQ. CDR3 length: 15 residues. V gave up 3 bases and J gave up 5 bases, with 15 bases separating them. CDR3 residues: CASSYHLGTQNIQYF. DNA of the CDR3: TGCGCCAGCAGCTACCACCTAGGGACACAAAACATTCAGTACTTC.